The 26 T cell receptor beta chains in this list originate from one sample, sequenced in a study of blood T cell repertoires in COVID-19. Measured with immunoSEQ multiplex PCR; TCRdb has only the in-frame clones, and not every one. Seen here are roughly 400,000 clones, less than 95% observed once, and the top ten hold 0.6%. Sequences were obtained from PBMCs or T cells enriched from blood (not recorded which). The receptors derive from a man aged 18 to 29 who had recovered from COVID-19.

J is TRBJ2-3 and V is TRBV5-1; TRBD2 matches at 7 bases. The length of the CDR3 is 16 residues. In germline, CDR1 is SGHRS, CDR2 YFSETQ. V dropped 0 bases and J dropped 4; count of bases not matched to a gene: 8. CDR3 in amino acids: CASSLGGRAVPDTQYF. The CDR3 bases are TGCGCCAGCAGCTTGGGAGGGAGGGCCGTCCCAGATACGCAGTATTTT.

This chain links TRBV4-1 with TRBJ1-1; D gene unclear. Trimming cost V 4 bases and J 6 bases, with 12 bases left between them. From germline, CDR1 is MGHRA and CDR2 YSYEKL. This CDR3 has 13 amino acids. The CDR3 region is CASSPRRESEAFF. In DNA, the CDR3 is TGCGCCAGCAGCCCGAGGAGGGAGTCTGAAGCTTTCTTT.

The genes are TRBV5-5 and TRBJ2-1; 12 positions agree with TRBD1. Germline CDR1 is SGHKS and CDR2 is YYEKEE (reference sequence). V was clipped by 4 bases and J by 6 bases; unmatched bases: 8. The CDR3 is 16 residues long. Here the CDR3 reads CASSGGTGGETNEQFF. In DNA, the CDR3 is TGTGCCAGCAGCGGGGGGACAGGGGGCGAAACCAATGAGCAGTTCTTC.

This chain joins TRBV25-1 and TRBJ1-1; the D is unclear. From germline, CDR1 is MGHDK and CDR2 SYGVNS. CDR3 length equals 14 residues. The V end was cut by 1 base, the J end by 6 bases, with 12 bases between. CDR3 loop: CASSEFGGGAEAFF. The CDR3 DNA follows: TGTGCCAGCAGTGAATTCGGAGGCGGGGCTGAAGCTTTCTTT.

This chain connects TRBV14 to TRBJ1-2; TRBD1 matches at 7 bases. The V gene end was trimmed by 3 bases and the J gene end by 4 bases; junction bases not matched to a gene: 2. This CDR3 has 13 amino acids. The germline V gene has CDR1 SGHDN and CDR2 FVKESK. CDR3 coding DNA: TGTGCCAGCAGCCACAACAGGGGCTATGGCTACACCTTC. This sequence encodes CASSHNRGYGYTF.

This chain uses TRBV12-3 or TRBV12-4 with TRBJ1-2; D unresolved. Between the trimmed V and J ends, which lost 6 bases and 5 bases, there was a span of 13 bases. The CDR3 covers 13 residues. CDR3 loop: CASSPQISYGYTF. In nucleotides, the CDR3 is TGTGCCAGCAGCCCACAGATTTCTTATGGCTACACCTTC.

The chain combines TRBV11-3 with TRBJ1-3, with D unclear. The germline V gene has CDR1 SGHNT and CDR2 YENEEA. The CDR3 is 15 amino acids. Trimming pared 0 bases from V and 4 bases from J, leaving 10 bases between. CDR3 sequence (DNA): TGTGCCAGCAGCTTAGAAGCCGGGGTAGGAAACACCATATATTTT. Translation gives CASSLEAGVGNTIYF.

CDR3 DNA: TGTGCCAGCAGCCATCCCGTCGGAGCTAATTCACCCCTCCACTTT. Its translation is CASSHPVGANSPLHF. The V gene is TRBV3-1 (or the pseudogene TRBV3-2), the J gene TRBJ1-6, with D unresolved. The V end lost 3 bases, the J end lost 6 bases, and 12 bases lay between the germline ends. CDR1 and CDR2 (germline): LGHDT, YNNKEL (reference sequence). This CDR3 is built from 15 residues.

The chain joins TRBV7-6 to TRBJ1-6; D is possibly TRBD1 (6 bases). In germline, CDR1 is SGHVS, CDR2 FNYEAQ. The V and J ends lost 2 bases and 7 bases respectively, with 12 bases between them. This CDR3 has 15 residues. CDR3 sequence reads: CASSLRGARNSPLHF. CDR3 nucleotides: TGTGCCAGCAGCTTACGGGGGGCGCGGAATTCACCCCTCCACTTT.

The gene calls are TRBV10-1 and TRBJ1-5; 7 bases map to TRBD1. CDR1 WNHNN and CDR2 SYGVQD come from the germline V gene (reference sequence). Trimming removed 5 bases from V and 6 bases from J; junction bases left unmatched: 4. The CDR3 consists of 13 residues. The CDR3 DNA reads as TGCGCCAGCAGTTCGACAGGGTCTCAGCCCCAGCATTTT. It yields the protein CASSSTGSQPQHF.

The chain couples TRBV27 to TRBJ2-1; TRBD2 agrees at 7 bases. Germline V gene sequence: CDR1 MNHEY, CDR2 SMNVEV (reference sequence). The CDR3 has 15 amino acids. V lost 6 bases and J lost 5; bases outside the gene matches: 10. CDR3 protein: CASRGGWAGNNEQFF. In nucleotides, the CDR3 is TGTGCCAGCAGGGGGGGGTGGGCAGGAAACAATGAGCAGTTCTTC.

The table lists this clone with a count of one. The chain is built from TRBV14 and TRBJ1-4, with 7 nucleotides matching TRBD1. CDR1 and CDR2 from the germline V gene are SGHDN and FVKESK. V was pared by 5 bases and J by 4 bases, with 13 bases of the junction left unmatched. The CDR3 is 17 amino acids. The DNA for the CDR3 is TGTGCCAGCAGCTCGTCAGGGGGGTACCGTGGTAATGAAAAACTGTTTTTT. Its translation is CASSSSGGYRGNEKLFF.

The J gene is TRBJ1-2, the V gene TRBV5-1, with D possibly being TRBD1 (5 bases). The germline V and J ends were trimmed by 0 bases and 6 bases, with 12 bases remaining between them. Looked up from germline, CDR1 is SGHRS and CDR2 is YFSETQ. The length of the CDR3 is 14 residues. CDR3 nucleotide sequence: TGCGCCAGCAGCTTGGCCAGGGAGGGAAATGGCTACACCTTC. As protein: CASSLAREGNGYTF.

This clone came up once. Other DNA sequences in the sample encode the same CDR3. The rearrangement joins TRBV5-1 to TRBJ2-7, with D maybe TRBD2 (6 bases). The CDR3 runs to 13 residues. Germline loops: CDR1 SGHRS, CDR2 YFSETQ. Trimming pared 0 bases from V and 3 bases from J, leaving 7 bases between. In DNA, the CDR3 is TGCGCCAGCAGCTTGGGGCGGGACTACGAGCAGTACTTC. This gives the protein CASSLGRDYEQYF.

The CDR3 DNA is TGTGCCAGCAGCCAAAAAGGACAGGGGCGGGAGACCCAGTACTTC. This encodes CASSQKGQGRETQYF. The rearrangement joins TRBV3-1 (or the pseudogene TRBV3-2) to TRBJ2-5; 9 nucleotides align to TRBD1. The CDR3 totals 15 residues. The V and J ends lost 2 bases and 5 bases, in that order; junction bases with no gene match: 6. Germline V gene data show CDR1 as LGHDT and CDR2 as YNNKEL (reference sequence).

The chain uses TRBV6-4 and TRBJ2-7, with D possibly TRBD2 on 7 matching bases. The germline gives CDR1 MRHNA, CDR2 SNTAGT. CDR3 size: 16 residues. Trimming cost V 1 base and J 3 bases, with 16 bases left between them. CDR3 in amino acids: CASSDYRGAGRYEQYF. CDR3 bases: TGTGCCAGCAGTGACTACCGGGGGGCGGGTCGCTACGAGCAGTACTTC.

The V and J genes are TRBV19 and TRBJ2-5, with TRBD1 matching 8 bases. Trimming at V came to 5 bases and at J to 5 bases, leaving 4 bases not matched to a gene. Germline lookup yields CDR1 LNHDA and CDR2 SQIVND (reference sequence). This CDR3 contains 13 residues. CDR3 sequence: CASSFGTGETQYF. DNA of the CDR3: TGTGCCAGTAGTTTTGGGACAGGTGAGACCCAGTACTTC.

The V call is TRBV28, the J call TRBJ2-7; 9 bases are shared with TRBD2. The CDR3 has 15 residues. V lost 5 bases and J lost 3; bases outside the gene matches: 8. Germline CDR1 reads MDHEN; CDR2 reads SYDVKM. The CDR3 DNA reads TGTGCCAGCAGTCCGCCAGCGGGAGGCCTCTACGAGCAGTACTTC. Amino acid sequence: CASSPPAGGLYEQYF. Using reference TRBV28 and TRBJ2-7 for the parts outside the CDR3, the full variable domain is DVKVTQSSRYLVKRTGEKVFLECVQDMDHENMFWYRQDPGLGLRLIYFSYDVKMKEKGDIPEGYSVSREKKERFSLILESASTNQTSMYLCASSPPAGGLYEQYFGPGTRLTVT.

This chain links TRBV28 with TRBJ2-7, with TRBD2 matching over 12 bases. The germline gives CDR1 MDHEN, CDR2 SYDVKM. Trimming removed 6 bases from V and 5 bases from J; junction bases left unmatched: 8. The CDR3 loop spans 15 amino acids. CDR3 DNA: TGTGCCAGCAGGAGCCTAGCGGGGGGGTTCAACGAGCAGTACTTC. It yields the protein CASRSLAGGFNEQYF.

This chain joins TRBV6-2 or TRBV6-3 and TRBJ1-1; D is possibly TRBD1 (5 bases). Looked up from germline, CDR1 is MNHEY and CDR2 is SVGEGT. The CDR3 extends over 14 amino acids. V dropped 4 bases and J dropped 1 base, with 10 bases sitting between them. The CDR3 is CASSLEGPNTEAFF. The CDR3 coding sequence is TGTGCCAGCAGTTTGGAGGGGCCGAACACTGAAGCTTTCTTT.

This chain joins TRBV18 and TRBJ2-2; D gene unclear. The CDR3 sequence is 14 residues long. Germline V gene sequence: CDR1 KGHSH, CDR2 LQKENI. Trimming took off 2 bases at V and 2 bases at J, with 6 bases between the two ends. This CDR3 is CASSPGDNTGELFF. For the CDR3, the DNA is TGTGCCAGCTCACCAGGAGATAACACCGGGGAGCTGTTTTTT. The full variable domain, its missing parts supplied by reference TRBV18 and TRBJ2-2, is NAGVMQNPRHLVRRRGQEARLRCSPMKGHSHVYWYRQLPEEGLKFMVYLQKENIIDESGMPKERFSAEFPKEGPSILRIQQVVRGDSAAYFCASSPGDNTGELFFGEGSRLTVL.

This chain connects TRBV2 to TRBJ1-5; D possibly corresponds to TRBD1 (5 bases). V was pared by 7 bases and J by 2 bases, with 15 bases between. Per the germline V gene, CDR1 is SNHLY and CDR2 is FYNNEI. The CDR3 covers 15 residues. For the CDR3, the DNA is TGTGCCAGCACCGCGGGGGGGAGCGGCAATCAGCCCCAGCATTTT. Amino acids: CASTAGGSGNQPQHF.

The chain links TRBV7-9 to TRBJ2-1; TRBD2 matches 11 bases. Germline V gene lookup returns CDR1 SEHNR and CDR2 FQNEAQ (reference sequence). The junction had 6 bases not matched to a gene; V was cut back by 1 base and J by 10 bases. This CDR3 contains 15 residues. The CDR3, as DNA: TGTGCCAGCAGCTTAGGGACTAGCGGGTTACTAGAGCAGTTCTTC. Translating it yields CASSLGTSGLLEQFF.

V and J are TRBV27 and TRBJ1-5; a weak D match, TRBD1 (6 bases). CDR3 size: 14 residues. Germline lookup yields CDR1 MNHEY and CDR2 SMNVEV (reference sequence). With 6 bases removed from V and 4 bases from J, the gap between germline ends came to 13 bases. The CDR3 spells CASRADSSNQPQHF. Here the CDR3 DNA reads TGTGCCAGCAGGGCGGACAGTTCTAATCAGCCCCAGCATTTT.

The V call is TRBV19, the J call TRBJ2-7; a possible D gene is TRBD2 (6 bases). Trimming pared 3 bases from V and 3 bases from J, leaving 12 bases between. Germline-derived CDR1 and CDR2 are LNHDA and SQIVND (reference sequence). The CDR3 loop spans 14 amino acids. The CDR3 protein is CASSMGRDFYEQYF. The CDR3 DNA reads TGTGCCAGTAGTATGGGACGGGACTTCTACGAGCAGTACTTC. Combining the CDR3 with reference TRBV19 and TRBJ2-7 gives the whole variable domain DGGITQSPKYLFRKEGQNVTLSCEQNLNHDAMYWYRQDPGQGLRLIYYSQIVNDFQKGDIAEGYSVSREKKESFPLTVTSAQKNPTAFYLCASSMGRDFYEQYFGPGTRLTVT.

This chain links TRBV28 with TRBJ1-4, with 10 bases aligning to TRBD1. Germline-derived CDR1 and CDR2 are MDHEN and SYDVKM. Unmatched junction bases numbered 6, after V lost 4 bases and J lost 7 bases. This CDR3 is 15 amino acids long. The CDR3 DNA sequence: TGTGCCAGCAGTTCCGGACAGGGGGGGAGTGAAAAACTGTTTTTT. Translation: CASSSGQGGSEKLFF.